The sequence of this T cell receptor beta chain was determined in a study of T cell responses to AZD1222 COVID-19 vaccine. Whole-study context: Second-dose intervals of approximately 4 or approximately 12 weeks were pooled.

General observations from the study: At 160-218 and 743-854, vaccine-associated CD4 TCRs were dominant, and they spanned spike. At study baseline, merely several AZD1222 recipients were seropositive.

CDR3 size: 15 residues. CDR1 is SGHTA, CDR2 FQGNSA, per germline. The junction had 2 bases not matched to a gene; V was cut back by 0 bases and J by 4 bases. As concerns this clone: The antigen is undetermined.

TCRdb's copy holds only in-frame clones and misses some; the assay was immunoSEQ multiplex PCR. The sample contains 89,000 or so clones, around nine tenths of which appear only once. V usage is TRBV7-2 and J usage is TRBJ2-5; 10 nucleotides match TRBD2. This clonotype was sampled from an adult in good health. Material: peripheral blood, obtained on day 0 of AZD1222 vaccination. The CDR3 DNA follows: TGTGCCAGCAGCTTAGCCAGCGGGAGGGTAGAGACCCAGTACTTC. Encoded protein: CASSLASGRVETQYF.